The 23 T cell receptor beta chains in this list originate from one sample, sequenced in a study of metastatic and nonmetastatic thyroid tumors. TCRdb used MiXCR to call clones anew from the PCR reads. Altogether about 40,000 clones are present, roughly 10% being singletons, with the ten largest covering roughly 25%. Thyroid surgery had not been preceded by any treatment in any patient. The sample comprised blood. The receptors originated from a female donor with papillary thyroid cancer or a benign thyroid nodule (not recorded which). Some clones in this sample may be carry-over from other donors' samples.

This clone is categorized as medium-sized. The J gene is TRBJ1-2, the V gene TRBV12-3 or TRBV12-4; D not resolved. The CDR3 runs 13 residues. Trimming removed 3 bases at V and 7 bases at J, with 12 bases between. The CDR3 bases are TGTGCCAGCAGTTTTCTCAGCCTGGTTGGCTACACCTTC. Protein: CASSFLSLVGYTF.

This clone was observed a handful of times. The chain is built from TRBV27 and TRBJ1-2, with TRBD1 as a possible D gene (6 bases). CDR1 and CDR2 from the germline V gene are MNHEY and SMNVEV (reference sequence). This CDR3 has 14 residues. Trimming removed 6 bases at V and 5 bases at J, with 16 bases between. The CDR3 sequence is CASSNRAHPYGYTF. The CDR3, as DNA: TGTGCCAGCAGCAACAGGGCTCACCCATATGGCTACACCTTC.

In this sample, this clone turned up many times. The V and J genes are TRBV5-4 and TRBJ1-2; no definite D call. V lost 4 bases and J 2 bases, leaving 12 bases between the germline ends. Germline-derived CDR1 and CDR2 are SGHNT and YYREEE (reference sequence). There are 14 residues in the CDR3. This CDR3 reads CASSHPNVNYGYTF. CDR3 in DNA: TGTGCCAGCAGCCACCCGAATGTGAACTATGGCTACACCTTC.

The sample holds many counts of this clone. The chain links TRBV5-1 to TRBJ2-5, with 8 nucleotides matching TRBD2. The CDR3 covers 16 residues. After removal of 0 bases from V and 2 bases from J, the junction contained 6 bases not matched to a gene. Looked up from germline, CDR1 is SGHRS and CDR2 is YFSETQ. Written as DNA, the CDR3 is TGCGCCAGCAGCTTGGAACTAGCGGCCCTTCAAGAGACCCAGTACTTC. This codes for CASSLELAALQETQYF.

This clone has a handful of counts. The V gene is TRBV28, the J gene TRBJ2-7; 12 nucleotides agree with TRBD2. The length of the CDR3 is 15 residues. V shed 7 bases, J shed 7 bases, and the junction held 11 bases outside the gene matches. In germline, CDR1 is MDHEN, CDR2 SYDVKM. The CDR3 DNA reads TGTGCCAGCAATCGAAGACTAGCGGGAGTGGGGGAGCAGTACTTC. Translation gives CASNRRLAGVGEQYF. The full variable domain, its missing parts supplied by reference TRBV28 and TRBJ2-7, is DVKVTQSSRYLVKRTGEKVFLECVQDMDHENMFWYRQDPGLGLRLIYFSYDVKMKEKGDIPEGYSVSREKKERFSLILESASTNQTSMYLCASNRRLAGVGEQYFGPGTRLTVT.

This clone was counted ten times or more. The V and J genes are TRBV19 and TRBJ2-7, with D tentatively TRBD2 (5 bases). V lost 5 bases, J lost 3 bases, and 14 bases lay in between. Germline V lookup: CDR1 LNHDA, CDR2 SQIVND (reference sequence). This CDR3 has 14 residues. The CDR3 reads CASSLGIAYYEQYF. CDR3 coding DNA: TGTGCCAGTAGTTTGGGGATAGCGTACTACGAGCAGTACTTC. Variable domain in full (rest from reference TRBV19 and TRBJ2-7): DGGITQSPKYLFRKEGQNVTLSCEQNLNHDAMYWYRQDPGQGLRLIYYSQIVNDFQKGDIAEGYSVSREKKESFPLTVTSAQKNPTAFYLCASSLGIAYYEQYFGPGTRLTVT.

This clone showed up many times. The chain carries TRBV28 and TRBJ1-2, with D possibly TRBD1 on 6 matching bases. V was shortened by 6 bases and J by 1 base, with 15 bases between the two germline ends. The length of the CDR3 is 15 residues. Germline lookup yields CDR1 MDHEN and CDR2 SYDVKM. The CDR3 nucleotides read TGTGCCAGCAGATTACAGGGAGGCGGTAACTATGGCTACACCTTC. The encoded protein is CASRLQGGGNYGYTF.

This clone came up a few times. A clone one base away is much larger, so this may be a read error. This sequence joins TRBV6-1 and TRBJ2-5; D remains ambiguous. Looked up from germline, CDR1 is MNHNS and CDR2 is SASEGT. This CDR3 contains 14 residues. The CDR3 nucleotides are TGTGCCAGCAGCCCCCTCCTGGCCCAAGAGGCCCAGTACTTC. As protein: CASSPLLAQEAQYF.

This chain connects TRBV19 to TRBJ2-2; D could derive from TRBD1 or TRBD2 (5 bases each). The CDR3 covers 13 residues. Per germline, CDR1 LNHDA and CDR2 SQIVND (reference sequence). V gave up 4 bases and J gave up 5 bases, with 8 bases separating them. This chain's CDR3 is CASSTGTTGELFF. CDR3 in DNA: TGTGCCAGTAGTACAGGGACGACCGGGGAGCTGTTTTTT.

This clone was seen repeatedly, ten times or more. The rearrangement uses TRBV24-1 and TRBJ1-2; 8 bases are a match to TRBD1. Trimming at V came to 3 bases and at J to 3 bases, leaving 2 bases not matched to a gene. The germline V gene encodes CDR1 KGHDR and CDR2 SFDVKD. The CDR3 covers 14 residues. This CDR3 reads CATSDMTGDYGYTF. For the CDR3, the DNA is TGTGCCACCAGTGATATGACAGGGGACTATGGCTACACCTTC.

This clone was recorded many times. V is TRBV5-1 and J is TRBJ1-6; D unclear. Germline CDR1 is SGHRS and CDR2 is YFSETQ. V lost 1 base and J lost 5, with 10 bases in between. This CDR3 comprises 15 residues. CDR3 amino acids: CASSLLHHHNSPLHF. CDR3 nucleotide sequence: TGCGCCAGCAGCTTGCTACACCATCATAATTCACCCCTCCACTTT.

Comments on this clone: Germline and junction disagree at one end, which may indicate a read error. The chain links TRBV7-2 to TRBJ2-1; 8 nucleotides align to TRBD2. This CDR3 comprises 16 residues. Germline V CDR1 and CDR2: SGHTA, FQGNSA. This chain's CDR3 is CASSLPGLVGGGEQFF. The CDR3 DNA follows: TGTGCCAGTAGCTTACCGGGACTAGTGGGAGGTGGTGAGCAGTTCTTC. The full variable domain, rest sourced from reference TRBV7-2 and TRBJ2-1, is GAGVSQSPSNKVTEKGKDVELRCDPISGHTALYWYRQSLGQGLEFLIYFQGNSAPDKSGLPSDRFSAERTGGSVSTLTIQRTQQEDSAVYLCASSLPGLVGGGEQFFGPGTRLTVL.

This clone has at least ten counts. The chain has TRBV6-1 and TRBJ2-3; no reliable D call. Germline V lookup: CDR1 MNHNS, CDR2 SASEGT. The CDR3 is 14 residues long. The germline V and J ends were trimmed by 8 bases and 2 bases, with 14 bases remaining between them. The CDR3 region is CASAVGLVTDTQYF. CDR3 sequence (DNA): TGTGCCAGCGCGGTGGGGTTAGTCACAGATACGCAGTATTTT.

In this sample, this clone turned up many times. The genes are TRBV7-2 and TRBJ2-5; D uncertain. The length of the CDR3 is 14 residues. V lost 5 bases and J lost 1, with 11 bases in between. Germline V gives CDR1 SGHTA, CDR2 FQGNSA. The CDR3 sequence: CASSPPWAQETQYF. The CDR3 coding sequence is TGTGCCAGCAGCCCCCCCTGGGCCCAAGAGACCCAGTACTTC.

This clone was seen ten or more times. The chain employs TRBV2 and TRBJ1-2; D not resolved. V lost 5 bases and J lost 4, with 11 bases in between. The CDR3 runs to 13 residues. Germline lookup yields CDR1 SNHLY and CDR2 FYNNEI. Here the CDR3 reads CASSPTGGYGYTF. CDR3 nucleotides: TGTGCCAGCAGTCCCACCGGTGGCTATGGCTACACCTTC. Variable domain in full (rest from reference TRBV2 and TRBJ1-2): EPEVTQTPSHQVTQMGQEVILRCVPISNHLYFYWYRQILGQKVEFLVSFYNNEISEKSEIFDDQFSVERPDGSNFTLKIRSTKLEDSAMYFCASSPTGGYGYTFGSGTRLTVV.

This clone was observed a few times. Possible read error: a much larger clone is one base away. The rearrangement links TRBV6-1 to TRBJ1-2; D uncertain. The germline V gene has CDR1 MNHNS and CDR2 SASEGT. The CDR3 consists of 12 residues. V shed 11 bases and J shed 13 bases, with 23 bases lying between them. The CDR3 protein is CACTEDYPDCTF. As DNA, the CDR3 is TGTGCCTGCACCGAAGACTACCCCGACTGCACCTTC.

This clone showed up many times. The V and J genes are TRBV18 and TRBJ1-6, with D possibly matching TRBD1 (6 bases). Looked up from germline, CDR1 is KGHSH and CDR2 is LQKENI. The V gene lost 3 bases and the J gene lost 5 bases, with 8 bases spanning the gap. The length of the CDR3 is 14 residues. CDR3 nucleotides: TGTGCCAGCTCACCGCGACAGGATAATTCACCCCTCCACTTT. This codes for CASSPRQDNSPLHF.

The chain is built from TRBV5-1 and TRBJ1-3; unclear D gene. Trimming took 0 bases from V and 0 from J, leaving 7 bases between them. This CDR3 region has 15 residues. The germline gives CDR1 SGHRS, CDR2 YFSETQ. The CDR3 DNA follows: TGCGCCAGCAGCTTGGCGGAGTCCTCTGGAAACACCATATATTTT. It codes for CASSLAESSGNTIYF.

Details on this clone: A read error may explain this, as a much larger clone is one base away. The chain couples TRBV29-1 to TRBJ1-2; 8 nucleotides line up with TRBD1. The CDR3 has 12 residues. The V segment lost 8 bases and the J segment 7 bases; nucleotides outside the gene matches: 9. The V gene's germline CDR1 is SQVTM and CDR2 ANQGSEA. The chain's CDR3 is CSSVQGAGGYTF. The CDR3 DNA is TGCAGCTCCGTCCAGGGGGCTGGTGGCTACACCTTC.

This clone was found many times. The chain couples TRBV5-4 to TRBJ2-7; 10 bases map to TRBD1. The CDR3 sequence is 15 residues long. Trimming cost V 4 bases and J 3 bases; bases outside gene matches: 7. Germline CDR1 SGHNT, CDR2 YYREEE (reference sequence). Here the CDR3 reads CASSRLDRGDYEQYF. Written as DNA, the CDR3 is TGTGCCAGCAGCCGGTTGGACAGGGGGGACTACGAGCAGTACTTC. Full variable domain (outside the CDR3, taken from reference TRBV5-4 and TRBJ2-7): ETGVTQSPTHLIKTRGQQVTLRCSSQSGHNTVSWYQQALGQGPQFIFQYYREEENGRGNFPPRFSGLQFPNYSSELNVNALELDDSALYLCASSRLDRGDYEQYFGPGTRLTVT.

This clone was found many times. V and J are TRBV29-1 and TRBJ1-1, with TRBD1 as a possible D gene (5 bases). Germline CDR1 is SQVTM and CDR2 is ANQGSEA. This CDR3 comprises 15 residues. V shed 4 bases and J shed 0 bases, with 15 bases lying between them. The CDR3 is CSVAAGWAMNTEAFF. The DNA for the CDR3 is TGCAGCGTTGCTGCAGGGTGGGCTATGAACACTGAAGCTTTCTTT.

This clone was seen a few times. At one boundary the junction diverges from the germline segment, which might be a read error. The chain joins TRBV28 to TRBJ2-7; the D is unclear. The germline V gene has CDR1 MDHEN and CDR2 SYDVKM. The CDR3 has 16 amino acids. The CDR3 loop is CASITRPGPRAYEHYF. The CDR3 DNA reads TGTGCCAGCATTACGAGACCGGGTCCCCGAGCGTACGAGCATTACTTC.

This clone was found many times. The V and J genes are TRBV20-1 and TRBJ2-2, with TRBD2 matching over 10 bases. The J segment lost 0 bases and the V segment lost 3 bases, leaving 4 bases of the junction unmatched. The CDR3 runs to 16 residues. Germline V CDR1 and CDR2: DFQATT, SNEGSKA (reference sequence). As DNA, the CDR3 is TGCAGTGCTAGTGGGCTAGCGGGAGCGAACACCGGGGAGCTGTTTTTT. Translated: CSASGLAGANTGELFF.